The 6 T cell receptor beta chains listed next were all sequenced from one sample in a study of cytomegalovirus exposure and HLA in healthy donors. This table comes from immunoSEQ multiplex PCR, and its TCRdb copy is limited to in-frame clones, with some not included. The table has 150,000 to 200,000 clones, about nine tenths seen once. The sample comprised PBMCs. The receptors come from a man aged 18 to 29 in good health and CMV-seropositive.

This chain joins TRBV7-9 and TRBJ2-7, with 7 bases fitting TRBD2. The junction had 8 bases not matched to a gene; V was cut back by 4 bases and J by 5 bases. The CDR3 spans 14 residues. The V gene's germline CDR1 is SEHNR and CDR2 FQNEAQ (reference sequence). The CDR3 here is CASSYVRGIDEQYF. In DNA form, the CDR3 reads TGTGCCAGCAGCTACGTGCGGGGGATCGACGAGCAGTACTTC. Combining the CDR3 with reference TRBV7-9 and TRBJ2-7 gives the whole variable domain DTGVSQNPRHKITKRGQNVTFRCDPISEHNRLYWYRQTLGQGPEFLTYFQNEAQLEKSRLLSDRFSAERPKGSFSTLEIQRTEQGDSAMYLCASSYVRGIDEQYFGPGTRLTVT.

This sequence joins TRBV27 and TRBJ1-1; D gene ambiguous. This CDR3 spans 13 amino acids. Deletions cut 3 bases from V and 4 bases from J, with 9 bases between. From germline, CDR1 is MNHEY and CDR2 SMNVEV (reference sequence). CDR3 region: CASSFGRGTEAFF. The CDR3 DNA reads as TGTGCCAGCAGTTTTGGTCGGGGCACTGAAGCTTTCTTT.

The chain is built from TRBV5-5 and TRBJ2-1; D call uncertain. The V end lost 7 bases, the J end lost 4 bases, and 15 bases lay between the germline ends. Germline-derived CDR1 and CDR2 are SGHKS and YYEKEE (reference sequence). The CDR3 runs 14 residues. DNA for the CDR3: TGTGCCAGCCTGATGAACTGGCGGTACAATGAGCAGTTCTTC. Amino acids: CASLMNWRYNEQFF.

V and J are TRBV9 and TRBJ2-1; TRBD2 matches at 14 bases. V lost 4 bases to trimming and J lost 8 bases; unmatched junction nucleotides: 5. Germline CDR1 SGDLS, CDR2 YYNGEE. The CDR3 runs 15 residues. CDR3 DNA: TGTGCCAGCAGCCCGACTAGCGGGAGGGAGGATGAGCAGTTCTTC. Its translation: CASSPTSGREDEQFF.

The genes are TRBV7-9 and TRBJ2-1; TRBD2 aligns across 9 bases. CDR3 size: 16 residues. J gave up 2 bases and V 5 bases, and 7 bases lay outside the gene matches. Germline CDR1 and CDR2: SEHNR and FQNEAQ (reference sequence). The CDR3 loop reads CASSHSGRKPYNEQFF. The CDR3 region has the DNA TGTGCCAGCAGCCATAGCGGGAGAAAGCCCTACAATGAGCAGTTCTTC.

This clone was found once. The rearrangement uses TRBV12-5 and TRBJ2-7; 10 positions match TRBD1. The V segment lost 4 bases and the J segment 3 bases; nucleotides outside the gene matches: 12. CDR1 LGHNT and CDR2 FRNRAP come from the germline V gene. The CDR3 is 17 amino acids. CDR3 in DNA: TGTGCTAGTGGTTCTAAGGGCCCGGGACAGGGGAGCTACGAGCAGTACTTC. It specifies CASGSKGPGQGSYEQYF. The full variable domain, rest sourced from reference TRBV12-5 and TRBJ2-7, is DARVTQTPRHKVTEMGQEVTMRCQPILGHNTVFWYRQTMMQGLELLAYFRNRAPLDDSGMPKDRFSAEMPDATLATLKIQPSEPRDSAVYFCASGSKGPGQGSYEQYFGPGTRLTVT.